This T cell receptor (beta chain) appears in the sequencing data of a study of T cell repertoires in ileal Crohn's disease. V lost 2 bases to trimming and J lost 0 bases; unmatched junction nucleotides: 4. This CDR3 is built from 17 residues. Germline loops: CDR1 SGHVS, CDR2 FQNEAQ. TCRdb keeps only in-frame clones here, not all; method: immunoSEQ multiplex PCR. This sample has 13,000 to 15,000 clones, with about 85% found just once. The sample taken for sequencing was ileal tissue. The chain has TRBV7-8 and TRBJ1-3; the match to TRBD1 covers 10 bases. The receptor was isolated from an adult with Crohn's disease. The CDR3 reads CASSLLGTGASGNTIYF. The CDR3 DNA follows: TGTGCCAGCAGCTTACTGGGGACAGGGGCCTCTGGAAACACCATATATTTT.